Listed below are T cell receptor beta chains from one sample, sequenced in a study of glioma-infiltrating T cells. TCRdb called the multiplex PCR reads again in MiXCR, with one record for every CDR3 protein. Seen here are roughly 350,000 distinct CDR3 sequences, roughly two fifths observed once, and the top ten hold 12%. The sequencing input was glioma tissue, nonneoplastic brain tissue, or PBMCs (not recorded which). These receptors all come from a human donor with low-grade glioma or glioblastoma, undergoing nonglioma brain surgery, or in good health (not recorded which). CDR3s include the opening cysteine and the closing phenylalanine or tryptophan. The order of the fields is J gene, V gene, CDR3 protein.

J gene: TRBJ1-1
V gene: TRBV6-6
CDR3 protein: CASSYWQLHTEAFF

J gene: TRBJ1-1
V gene: TRBV28
CDR3 protein: CASSLVGADTEAFF

J gene: TRBJ1-2
V gene: TRBV27
CDR3 protein: CASSLRGAGYGYTF

J gene: TRBJ2-7
V gene: TRBV4-1
CDR3 protein: CASSRGRGQGSYEQYF

J gene: TRBJ1-1
V gene: TRBV2
CDR3 protein: CASSPNIDFYTEAFF

J gene: TRBJ2-3
V gene: TRBV6-2/TRBV6-3
CDR3 protein: CASSYSTWPGTIALAGDTDTQYF

J gene: TRBJ1-6
V gene: TRBV28
CDR3 protein: CASSSTGSNSPLHF

J gene: TRBJ2-2
V gene: TRBV12-3/TRBV12-4
CDR3 protein: CASSLISLEGGPGLFF

J gene: TRBJ2-7
V gene: TRBV2
CDR3 protein: CASSGGTYEQYF

J gene: TRBJ1-5
V gene: TRBV5-4
CDR3 protein: CASSVQGGGNQPQHF